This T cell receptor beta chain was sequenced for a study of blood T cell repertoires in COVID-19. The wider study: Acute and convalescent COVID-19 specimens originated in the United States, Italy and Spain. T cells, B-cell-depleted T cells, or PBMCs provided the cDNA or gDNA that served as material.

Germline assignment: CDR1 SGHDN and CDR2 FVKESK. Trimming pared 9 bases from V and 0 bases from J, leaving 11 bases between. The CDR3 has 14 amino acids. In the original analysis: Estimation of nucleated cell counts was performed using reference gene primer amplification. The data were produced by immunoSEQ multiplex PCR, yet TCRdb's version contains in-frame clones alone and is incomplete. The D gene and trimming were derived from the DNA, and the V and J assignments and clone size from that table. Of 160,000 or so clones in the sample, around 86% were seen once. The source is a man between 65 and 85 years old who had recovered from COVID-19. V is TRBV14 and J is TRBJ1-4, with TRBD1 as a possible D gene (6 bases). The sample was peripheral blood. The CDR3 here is CARPTGATNEKLFF. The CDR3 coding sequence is TGTGCCAGGCCGACAGGTGCAACTAATGAAAAACTGTTTTTT.